This is a list of T cell receptor beta chains from one sample in a study of blood T cells in healthy people across ages. Each CDR3 protein gets one entry after TCRdb re-called the 5' RACE reads with MiXCR. The sample includes over 700,000 distinct CDR3 sequences, about 55% of them seen just once. The sample taken for sequencing was blood. The receptors derive from a man older than 75 in good health. Both conserved end residues are part of each CDR3. D genes are given only for firm matches. Part of the rows lack a size; the others show once, few, many or a class for expanded clones.

cdr3_nt: TGTGCCAGTGCCATGGCGCCCCTCTACGAGCAGTACTTC
cdr3_aa: CASAMAPLYEQYF
d_call: NA
clone_size: few
v_call: TRBV27
j_call: TRBJ2-7

cdr3_nt: TGTGCCAGCAGTACCGGGCGGGCGAACTCCTACGAGCAGTACTTC
cdr3_aa: CASSTGRANSYEQYF
d_call: NA
clone_size: few
v_call: TRBV3-1
j_call: TRBJ2-7

cdr3_nt: TGTGCCAGCAGTTTAACTGGACTAGCGGGACTCCGTGAGCAGTACTTC
cdr3_aa: CASSLTGLAGLREQYF
d_call: TRBD2
clone_size: NA
v_call: TRBV12-3/TRBV12-4
j_call: TRBJ2-5

cdr3_nt: TGTGCCAGCAGTTTAGGGCAGGGGAGCGAGCAGTACTTC
cdr3_aa: CASSLGQGSEQYF
d_call: NA
clone_size: few
v_call: TRBV27
j_call: TRBJ2-7

cdr3_nt: TGTGCCAGCAGCCGACAGGGTAGGGACACTGAAGCTTTCTTT
cdr3_aa: CASSRQGRDTEAFF
d_call: TRBD1
clone_size: NA
v_call: TRBV2
j_call: TRBJ1-1

cdr3_nt: TGTGCCAGCAGCGGGACTAGGAAAACCTACGAGCAGTACTTC
cdr3_aa: CASSGTRKTYEQYF
d_call: TRBD2
clone_size: NA
v_call: TRBV7-2
j_call: TRBJ2-7

cdr3_nt: TGTGCCAGCAGCTTCAGGGATTTAGGCAATGAGCAGTTCTTC
cdr3_aa: CASSFRDLGNEQFF
d_call: NA
clone_size: few
v_call: TRBV7-9
j_call: TRBJ2-1

cdr3_nt: TGTGCCAGCAGACCTAGCGGCTACAATGAGCAGTTCTTC
cdr3_aa: CASRPSGYNEQFF
d_call: TRBD2
clone_size: few
v_call: TRBV27
j_call: TRBJ2-1

cdr3_nt: TGTGCCAGCAGTGAATACGGGACCCCGGCCCAGTACTTC
cdr3_aa: CASSEYGTPAQYF
d_call: NA
clone_size: NA
v_call: TRBV25-1
j_call: TRBJ2-5

cdr3_nt: TGTGCCAGCACCTCGCGGAAATTAAGCACAGATACGCAGTATTTT
cdr3_aa: CASTSRKLSTDTQYF
d_call: NA
clone_size: once
v_call: TRBV28
j_call: TRBJ2-3

cdr3_nt: TGTGCCAGCAGCATGACCCCAAATGAGCAGTTCTTC
cdr3_aa: CASSMTPNEQFF
d_call: NA
clone_size: few
v_call: TRBV7-2
j_call: TRBJ2-1

cdr3_nt: TGTGCCAGCAGCAGAACCGGACAGGGGATACACGAGCAGTACTTC
cdr3_aa: CASSRTGQGIHEQYF
d_call: TRBD1
clone_size: few
v_call: TRBV28
j_call: TRBJ2-7

cdr3_nt: TGTGCCAGCAGGCCACCAGGGGGCTTCGCGTATTTT
cdr3_aa: CASRPPGGFAYF
d_call: TRBD1
clone_size: once
v_call: TRBV7-9
j_call: TRBJ2-3

cdr3_nt: TGTGCCAGCAGGATTCGGCAGGGGGATCGAGAGACCCAGTACTTC
cdr3_aa: CASRIRQGDRETQYF
d_call: TRBD1
clone_size: many
v_call: TRBV6-2/TRBV6-3
j_call: TRBJ2-5

cdr3_nt: TGTGCCAGCAGCTCCGGACAGGGGGCCCGCAATGAGCAGTTCTTC
cdr3_aa: CASSSGQGARNEQFF
d_call: TRBD1
clone_size: few
v_call: TRBV7-9
j_call: TRBJ2-1